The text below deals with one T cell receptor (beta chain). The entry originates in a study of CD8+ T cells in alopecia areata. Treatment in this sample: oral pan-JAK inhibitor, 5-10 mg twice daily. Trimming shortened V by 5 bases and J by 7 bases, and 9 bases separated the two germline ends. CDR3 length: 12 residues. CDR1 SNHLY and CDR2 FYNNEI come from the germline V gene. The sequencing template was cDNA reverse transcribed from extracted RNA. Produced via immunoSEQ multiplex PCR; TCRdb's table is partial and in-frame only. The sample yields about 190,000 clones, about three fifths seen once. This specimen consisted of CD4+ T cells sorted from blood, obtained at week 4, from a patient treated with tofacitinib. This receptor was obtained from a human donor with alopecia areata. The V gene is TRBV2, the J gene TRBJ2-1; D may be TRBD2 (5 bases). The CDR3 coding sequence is TGTGCCAGCAGTTTAGGAGGTAATGAGCAGTTCTTC. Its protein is CASSLGGNEQFF.